This TCR beta chain is drawn from a study of blood T cell repertoires in COVID-19. The CDR3 covers 15 residues. V lost 2 bases and J 0 bases, leaving 8 bases between the germline ends. Germline lookup yields CDR1 LNHDA and CDR2 SQIVND (reference sequence). TCRdb's copy holds only in-frame clones and misses some; the assay was immunoSEQ multiplex PCR. The repertoire holds 80,000 to 100,000 clones, roughly 80% seen once, with 4% to 5.5% in the top ten. The specimen was peripheral blood. The rearrangement uses TRBV19 and TRBJ1-5, with D perhaps TRBD1 (6 bases). This TCR was recovered from a man in his fifties or sixties with acute or convalescent COVID-19. The CDR3 DNA reads as TGTGCCAGTAGTATATCACAGGGTAGCAATCAGCCCCAGCATTTT. As protein: CASSISQGSNQPQHF.